The 19 T cell receptor beta chains below come from one sample, sequenced in a study of blood T cell repertoires in COVID-19. Libraries were prepared by immunoSEQ multiplex PCR; TCRdb keeps only in-frame clonotypes and omits some of them. This sample yields more than 250,000 clones, of which roughly 80% are seen a single time; more than 4% belongs to the top ten. Sequenced input: PBMCs or T cells enriched from blood (not recorded which). These receptors all come from a man in his forties who had been exposed to COVID-19.

This chain connects TRBV12-3 or TRBV12-4 to TRBJ1-1; D is possibly TRBD1 (6 bases). This CDR3 is built from 13 residues. Trimming cost V 7 bases and J 4 bases, with 13 bases left between them. The CDR3: CASNRAGATEAFF. The DNA for the CDR3 is TGTGCCAGCAATCGGGCAGGGGCCACTGAAGCTTTCTTT.

This clone was detected a few times. This rearrangement joins TRBV2 to TRBJ1-2, with no clear D. CDR3 size: 13 residues. The germline V and J ends were trimmed by 4 bases and 4 bases, with 10 bases remaining between them. The germline V gene has CDR1 SNHLY and CDR2 FYNNEI. CDR3 in amino acids: CASSGEGTYGYTF. CDR3 sequence (DNA): TGTGCCAGCAGTGGGGAGGGTACCTATGGCTACACCTTC.

This clone occurred once. The V gene is TRBV7-3, the J gene TRBJ2-1; D might be TRBD2 (6 bases). This CDR3 has 17 amino acids. Trimming pared 2 bases from V and 3 bases from J, leaving 17 bases between. Germline CDR1 SGHTA, CDR2 FQGTGA. In DNA, the CDR3 is TGTGCCAGCAGCTTAGAGGTCGGGACTTCTTACTACAATGAGCAGTTCTTC. Translation: CASSLEVGTSYYNEQFF.

This clone was observed a few times. V usage is TRBV4-1 and J usage is TRBJ1-2; TRBD1 agrees at 8 bases. V dropped 4 bases and J dropped 8; count of bases not matched to a gene: 18. Per the germline V gene, CDR1 is MGHRA and CDR2 is YSYEKL. CDR3 size: 17 residues. The CDR3 sequence: CASSRIGGTGTEGGYTF. The CDR3 DNA sequence: TGCGCCAGCAGCCGAATAGGGGGGACAGGTACCGAGGGGGGCTACACCTTC.

The V and J genes are TRBV5-1 and TRBJ2-6; D call uncertain. The V and J ends lost 2 bases and 0 bases respectively, with 3 bases between them. This CDR3 comprises 14 residues. Germline V gives CDR1 SGHRS, CDR2 YFSETQ. CDR3: CASSFISGANVLTF. The DNA for the CDR3 is TGCGCCAGCAGCTTTATCTCTGGGGCCAACGTCCTGACTTTC.

This chain joins TRBV21-1 and TRBJ1-5. TRBV21-1 is a known pseudogene. CDR3 length: 15 residues. CDR3 nucleotides: TGTGCCAGCAGCATACGGGGTGGTCTCAATCAGCCCCAGCATTTT. Its protein is CASSIRGGLNQPQHF.

The rearrangement links TRBV28 to TRBJ1-1; 12 bases are shared with TRBD1. CDR3 length equals 16 residues. Germline assignment: CDR1 MDHEN and CDR2 SYDVKM. Trimming removed 7 bases from V and 4 bases from J; junction bases left unmatched: 10. CDR3 in DNA: TGTGCCAGCACCCAGTTGGGGACAGGGGGCAGCACTGAAGCTTTCTTT. Its translation is CASTQLGTGGSTEAFF.

This chain uses TRBV5-1 with TRBJ1-3; tentative D call: TRBD1 (5 bases). V lost 1 base and J 11 bases, leaving 13 bases between the germline ends. The CDR3 sequence is 13 residues long. Germline lookup yields CDR1 SGHRS and CDR2 YFSETQ. Here the CDR3 DNA reads TGCGCCAGCAGCTTGTCCGGAGGGGATGCCATATATTTT. Encoded protein: CASSLSGGDAIYF. The full variable domain, in which reference TRBV5-1 and TRBJ1-3 provide the parts outside the CDR3, is KAGVTQTPRYLIKTRGQQVTLSCSPISGHRSVSWYQQTPGQGLQFLFEYFSETQRNKGNFPGRFSGRQFSNSRSEMNVSTLELGDSALYLCASSLSGGDAIYFGEGSWLTVV.

The count of this clone is one. This chain links TRBV19 with TRBJ2-3; 9 bases fit TRBD1. CDR3 size: 17 residues. Germline V gene lookup returns CDR1 LNHDA and CDR2 SQIVND (reference sequence). After removal of 4 bases from V and 8 bases from J, the junction contained 16 bases not matched to a gene. The CDR3 DNA is TGTGCCAGTAGTAAGGGTTCCGTGGGACAGGGTCTAAGTACGCAGTATTTT. Translated, it gives CASSKGSVGQGLSTQYF.

J is TRBJ1-5 and V is TRBV7-9; the D is unclear. Trimming removed 4 bases from V and 6 bases from J, with 13 bases in between. The CDR3 consists of 14 residues. Germline V gene lookup returns CDR1 SEHNR and CDR2 FQNEAQ (reference sequence). CDR3 nucleotides: TGTGCCAGCAGCTCCCAGACAACCGCTCAGCCCCAGCATTTT. It codes for CASSSQTTAQPQHF. Using reference TRBV7-9 and TRBJ1-5 for the parts outside the CDR3, the full variable domain is DTGVSQNPRHKITKRGQNVTFRCDPISEHNRLYWYRQTLGQGPEFLTYFQNEAQLEKSRLLSDRFSAERPKGSFSTLEIQRTEQGDSAMYLCASSSQTTAQPQHFGDGTRLSIL.

Concerning this clone itself: Germline and junction disagree at one end, which may indicate a read error. The rearrangement uses TRBV6-5 and TRBJ2-1, with unresolved D. Germline V gene lookup returns CDR1 MNHEY and CDR2 SVGAGI. The CDR3 has 14 amino acids. The chain's CDR3 is CASSDSNSYNEQFF. For the CDR3, the DNA is TGTGCCAGCAGTGACTCCAACTCCTACAATGAGCAGTTCTTC.

The CDR3 DNA reads TGTGCCAGCAGGGGCGGGACAGGACCTCATCAGCCCCAGCATTTT. Its protein product is CASRGGTGPHQPQHF. The gene calls are TRBV2 and TRBJ1-5; 8 nucleotides line up with TRBD1. Looked up from germline, CDR1 is SNHLY and CDR2 is FYNNEI. The CDR3 length is 15 residues. After removal of 6 bases from V and 5 bases from J, the junction contained 9 bases not matched to a gene.

The V gene is TRBV18, the J gene TRBJ1-3, with unresolved D. V lost 3 bases and J 2 bases, leaving 11 bases between the germline ends. The CDR3 runs to 15 residues. CDR1 is KGHSH, CDR2 LQKENI, per germline. The CDR3 DNA reads TGTGCCAGCTCACCGCGCCGGGTTACTGGAAACACCATATATTTT. It encodes CASSPRRVTGNTIYF.

The chain joins TRBV7-6 to TRBJ1-2; 8 bases line up with TRBD1. V dropped 4 bases and J dropped 4; count of bases not matched to a gene: 8. This CDR3 has 15 residues. Germline values: CDR1 SGHVS, CDR2 FNYEAQ. The CDR3, as DNA: TGTGCCAGCAGCTCCCGAATTACAGGGGGCTATGGCTACACCTTC. This translates into CASSSRITGGYGYTF.

This sequence joins TRBV12-3 or TRBV12-4 and TRBJ1-6, with D uncertain. CDR3 size: 11 residues. V dropped 3 bases and J dropped 18 bases, with 12 bases sitting between them. The CDR3 DNA sequence: TGTGCCAGCAGTTTCGGGCGGGAGAACCACTTT. This codes for CASSFGRENHF.

This clone was seen once. J is TRBJ1-5 and V is TRBV18; TRBD1 aligns across 7 bases. The CDR3 contains 15 residues. With V trimmed by 3 bases and J by 6 bases, 8 bases remained unmatched. Germline V gene lookup returns CDR1 KGHSH and CDR2 LQKENI. The CDR3 DNA follows: TGTGCCAGCTCACCTCAGGGACAGTCCTTTCAGCCCCAGCATTTT. As protein: CASSPQGQSFQPQHF.

CDR3 residues: CSVEDPQYRGYGYTF. In DNA, the CDR3 is TGCAGCGTTGAAGATCCTCAATACAGGGGCTATGGCTACACCTTC. V and J are TRBV29-1 and TRBJ1-2; 7 bases are a match to TRBD1. The trim removed 0 bases at V and 4 bases at J, leaving 8 bases unmatched. There are 15 residues in the CDR3. The V gene's germline CDR1 is SQVTM and CDR2 ANQGSEA. Drawing the rest from reference TRBV29-1 and TRBJ1-2, the complete variable domain is SAVISQKPSRDICQRGTSLTIQCQVDSQVTMMFWYRQQPGQSLTLIATANQGSEATYESGFVIDKFPISRPNLTFSTLTVSNMSPEDSSIYLCSVEDPQYRGYGYTFGSGTRLTVV.

The chain links TRBV12-5 to TRBJ1-2; D call uncertain. Between the trimmed V and J ends, which lost 5 bases and 5 bases, there was a span of 15 bases. The germline CDR1 and CDR2 sequences are LGHNT and FRNRAP. The length of the CDR3 is 14 residues. In DNA form, the CDR3 reads TGTGCTAGTGGTCCCAGTCTCGTCAGATATGGCTACACCTTC. Amino acids: CASGPSLVRYGYTF.

This clone has just one count. The chain links TRBV3-1 (or the pseudogene TRBV3-2) to TRBJ2-3; 10 bases are shared with TRBD2. The germline V gene has CDR1 LGHDT and CDR2 YNNKEL (reference sequence). Unmatched junction bases numbered 9, after V lost 4 bases and J lost 8 bases. The CDR3 has 15 residues. CDR3 sequence (DNA): TGTGCCAGCAGCCGGACTAGCGGTATTAAGGGTACGCAGTATTTT. Protein product: CASSRTSGIKGTQYF.